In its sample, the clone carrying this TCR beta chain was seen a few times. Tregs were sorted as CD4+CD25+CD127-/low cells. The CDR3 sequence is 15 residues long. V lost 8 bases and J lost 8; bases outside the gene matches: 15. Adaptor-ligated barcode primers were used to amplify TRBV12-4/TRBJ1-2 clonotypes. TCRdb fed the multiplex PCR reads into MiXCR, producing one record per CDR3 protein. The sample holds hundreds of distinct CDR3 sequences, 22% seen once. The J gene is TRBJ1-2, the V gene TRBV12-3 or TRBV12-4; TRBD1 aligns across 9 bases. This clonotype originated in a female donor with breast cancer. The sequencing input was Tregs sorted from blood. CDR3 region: CASAWRDRAQGGYTF. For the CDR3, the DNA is TGTGCCAGCGCCTGGAGGGACAGGGCCCAGGGAGGCTACACCTTC.